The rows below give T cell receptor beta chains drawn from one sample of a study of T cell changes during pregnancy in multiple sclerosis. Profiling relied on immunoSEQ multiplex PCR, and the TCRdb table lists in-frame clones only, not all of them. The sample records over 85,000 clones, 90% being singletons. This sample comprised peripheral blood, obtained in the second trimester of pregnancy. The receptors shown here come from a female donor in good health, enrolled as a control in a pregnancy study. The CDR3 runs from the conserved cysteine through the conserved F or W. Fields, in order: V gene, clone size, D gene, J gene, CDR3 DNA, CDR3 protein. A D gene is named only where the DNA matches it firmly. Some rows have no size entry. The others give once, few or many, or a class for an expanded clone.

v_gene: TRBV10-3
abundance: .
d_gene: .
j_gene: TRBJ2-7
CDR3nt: TGTGCCATTCAACGGGGGAGCGAGCAGTACTTC
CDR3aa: CAIQRGSEQYF

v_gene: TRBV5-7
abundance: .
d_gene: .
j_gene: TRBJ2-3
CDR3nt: TGTGCCAGCACCAGAAGCGGTGCAGATACGCAGTATTTT
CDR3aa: CASTRSGADTQYF

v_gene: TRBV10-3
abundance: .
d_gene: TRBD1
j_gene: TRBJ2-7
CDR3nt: TGTGCCATCAAGACAGGGGACTCCTACGAGCAGTACTTC
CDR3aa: CAIKTGDSYEQYF

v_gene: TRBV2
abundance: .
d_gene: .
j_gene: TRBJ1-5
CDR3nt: TGTGCCAGCAGTGAGGTACTCGGAGGGCCCCAGCATTTT
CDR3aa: CASSEVLGGPQHF

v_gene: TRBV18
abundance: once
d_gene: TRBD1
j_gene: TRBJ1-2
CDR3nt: TGTGCCAGCTCACTTGGGACAGGGGGCGGCAACTATGGCTACACCTTC
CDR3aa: CASSLGTGGGNYGYTF

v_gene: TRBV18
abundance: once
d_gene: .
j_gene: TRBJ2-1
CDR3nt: TGTGCCAGCTCACCACTCTCCAGCTCCTACAATGAGCAGTTCTTC
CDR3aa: CASSPLSSSYNEQFF

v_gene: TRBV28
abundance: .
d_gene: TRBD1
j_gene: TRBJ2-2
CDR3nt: TGTGCCAGCAGTTTCCAGGGGGCAACTGGCGGGGAGCTGTTTTTT
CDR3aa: CASSFQGATGGELFF

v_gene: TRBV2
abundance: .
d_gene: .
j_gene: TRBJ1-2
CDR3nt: TGTGCCAGCAGGGACATGAGGCAGGCCACCTATGGCTACACCTTC
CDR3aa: CASRDMRQATYGYTF

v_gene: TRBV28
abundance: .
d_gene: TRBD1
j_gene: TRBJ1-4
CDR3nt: TGTGCCACCGAGGGGACAGAGAATGAAAAACTGTTTTTT
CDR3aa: CATEGTENEKLFF

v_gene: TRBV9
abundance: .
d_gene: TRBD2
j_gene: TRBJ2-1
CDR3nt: TGTGCCAGCAGCGGTAGCGGGGAGTCCTACAATGAGCAGTTCTTC
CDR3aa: CASSGSGESYNEQFF

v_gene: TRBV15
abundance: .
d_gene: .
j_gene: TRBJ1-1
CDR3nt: TGTGCCACCAGCAGCCTACAGGGCCATAGGGTAGCTTTCTTT
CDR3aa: CATSSLQGHRVAFF

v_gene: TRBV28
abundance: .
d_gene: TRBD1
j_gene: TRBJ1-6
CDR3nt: TGTGCCAGCAGTTTACCACAGGGGCCCTCGATTGGGAATTCACCCCTCCACTTT
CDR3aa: CASSLPQGPSIGNSPLHF

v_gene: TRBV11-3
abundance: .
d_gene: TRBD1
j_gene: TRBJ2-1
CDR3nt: TGTGCCAGCAGCTCTGGACAGGGGGCAATCCACAATGAGCAGTTCTTC
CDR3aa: CASSSGQGAIHNEQFF

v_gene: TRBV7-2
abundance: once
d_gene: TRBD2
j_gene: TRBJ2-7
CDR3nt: TGTGCCAGCAGCACAAGTAGCGGGAGCTCCTACGAGCAGTACTTC
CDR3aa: CASSTSSGSSYEQYF

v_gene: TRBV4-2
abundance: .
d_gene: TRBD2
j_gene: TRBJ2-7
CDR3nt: TGTGCCAGCAGCCAAGGGACTAGCGGGGAAGACCTAGCCTACGAGCAGTACTTC
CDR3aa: CASSQGTSGEDLAYEQYF

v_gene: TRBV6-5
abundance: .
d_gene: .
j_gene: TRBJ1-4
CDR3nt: TGTGCCAGCGGCAGGGTAGGAGAGAAACTGTTTTTT
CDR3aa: CASGRVGEKLFF

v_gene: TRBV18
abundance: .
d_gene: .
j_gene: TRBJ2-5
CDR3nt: TGTGCCAGCTCACTCGGAGGGGCGCAAGAGACCCAGTACTTC
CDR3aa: CASSLGGAQETQYF

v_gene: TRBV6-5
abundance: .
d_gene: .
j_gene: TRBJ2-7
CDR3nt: TGTGCCAGCAGTTACCGGGGGGCGTACGAGCAGTACTTC
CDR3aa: CASSYRGAYEQYF

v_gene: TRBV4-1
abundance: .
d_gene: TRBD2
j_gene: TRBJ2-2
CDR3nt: TGCGCCAGCAGCCAAGGGCGGAATAGCGGGAGAGTCGGGGAGCTGTTTTTT
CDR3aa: CASSQGRNSGRVGELFF

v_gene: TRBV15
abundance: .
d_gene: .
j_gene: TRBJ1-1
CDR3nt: TGTGCCACCAGCAGAGATTTGGCCAGAGAAGCTTTCTTT
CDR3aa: CATSRDLAREAFF

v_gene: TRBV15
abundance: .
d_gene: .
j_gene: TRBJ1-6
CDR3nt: TGTGCCACCAGCAGAGGGGGCGGCAACAATTCACCCCTCCACTTT
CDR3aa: CATSRGGGNNSPLHF

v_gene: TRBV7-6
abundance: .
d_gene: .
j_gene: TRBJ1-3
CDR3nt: TGTGCCAGCAGCCTAGGGGACTTCCCCTCTGGAAACACCATATATTTT
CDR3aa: CASSLGDFPSGNTIYF

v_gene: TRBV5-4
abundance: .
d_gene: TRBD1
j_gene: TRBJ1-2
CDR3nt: TGTGCCAGCAGCTTGGCCTTCCCCGGGACAGGGGGTTTCTCCTATGGCTACACCTTC
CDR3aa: CASSLAFPGTGGFSYGYTF

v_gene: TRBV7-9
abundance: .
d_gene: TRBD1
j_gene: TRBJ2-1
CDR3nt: TGTGCCAGCAGCTTGGGGACAGGGGGCTTTGGTGAGCAGTTCTTC
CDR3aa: CASSLGTGGFGEQFF

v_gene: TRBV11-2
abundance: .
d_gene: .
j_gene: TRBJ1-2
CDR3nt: TGTGCCAGCAGCTTGGCTACAGGGATGGGCTACACCTTC
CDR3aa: CASSLATGMGYTF

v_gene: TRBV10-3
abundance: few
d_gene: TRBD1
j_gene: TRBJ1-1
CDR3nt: TGTGCCATCAGTGAGTCGACTCAGGACAGGGAGGCTTTCTTT
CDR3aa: CAISESTQDREAFF

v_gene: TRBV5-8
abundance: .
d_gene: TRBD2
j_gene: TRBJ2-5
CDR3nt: TGTGCCAGCAGCCGGGGAGGGATACAAGAGACCCAGTACTTC
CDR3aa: CASSRGGIQETQYF

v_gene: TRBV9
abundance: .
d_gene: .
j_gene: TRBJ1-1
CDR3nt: TGTGCCAGCAGCGTAGTCGGGGTTACTGAAGCTTTCTTT
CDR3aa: CASSVVGVTEAFF

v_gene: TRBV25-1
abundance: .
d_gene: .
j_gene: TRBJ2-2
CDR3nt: TGTGCCAGCAGTGAATATAGGGGCACCGGGGAGCTGTTTTTT
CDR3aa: CASSEYRGTGELFF

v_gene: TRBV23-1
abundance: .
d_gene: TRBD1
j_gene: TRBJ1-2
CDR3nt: TGCGCCAGCAGGGACAGGGGGCGTGCAATAGATGGCTACACCTTC
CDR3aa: CASRDRGRAIDGYTF

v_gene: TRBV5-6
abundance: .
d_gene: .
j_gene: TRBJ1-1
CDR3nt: TGTGCCAGCAGCTTGGATGTGGGTGGACTTCACACTGAAGCTTTCTTT
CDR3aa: CASSLDVGGLHTEAFF

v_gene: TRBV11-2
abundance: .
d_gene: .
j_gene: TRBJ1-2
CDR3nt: TGTGCCAGCAGCTTAGATCTCCTCGGTGGCTACACCTTC
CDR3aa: CASSLDLLGGYTF

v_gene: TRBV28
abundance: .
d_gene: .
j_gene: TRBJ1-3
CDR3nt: TGTGCCAGCAGCCTGACGGAGTACCGCTCTGGAAACACCATATATTTT
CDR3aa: CASSLTEYRSGNTIYF

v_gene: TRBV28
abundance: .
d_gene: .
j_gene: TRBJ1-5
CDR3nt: TGTGCCAGCAGTTTCGGGGGGGCATTTAATCAGCCCCAGCATTTT
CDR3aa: CASSFGGAFNQPQHF

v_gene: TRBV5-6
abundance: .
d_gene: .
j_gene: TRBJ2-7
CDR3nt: TGTGCCAGCAGCCGCCAGCTGGAGCACTACGAGCAGTACTTC
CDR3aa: CASSRQLEHYEQYF

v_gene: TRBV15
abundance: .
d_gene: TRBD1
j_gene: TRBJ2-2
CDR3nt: TGTGCCACCGGTCCAGGGGGAACCGGGGAGCTGTTTTTT
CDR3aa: CATGPGGTGELFF

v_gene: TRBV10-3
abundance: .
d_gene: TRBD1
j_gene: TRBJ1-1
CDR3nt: TGTGCCATCAGTGAGTCTGGACAGGTACGAGGGGCTTTCTTT
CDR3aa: CAISESGQVRGAFF

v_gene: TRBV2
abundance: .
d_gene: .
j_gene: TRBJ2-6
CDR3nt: TGTGCCAGCCGAGACATATCTGGGGCCAACGTCCTGACTTTC
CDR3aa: CASRDISGANVLTF

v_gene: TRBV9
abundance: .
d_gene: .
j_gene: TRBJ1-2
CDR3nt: TGTGCCAGCAGCGTAGCAGATCCCAACTATGGCTACACCTTC
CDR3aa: CASSVADPNYGYTF

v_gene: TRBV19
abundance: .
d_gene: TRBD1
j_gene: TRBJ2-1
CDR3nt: TGTGCCAGTAGTACTAGGACAGGGGGCAATGAGCAGTTCTTC
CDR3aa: CASSTRTGGNEQFF